The 2 T cell receptor beta chains in this list originate from one sample, sequenced in a study of T cell responses to AZD1222 COVID-19 vaccine listed by TCRdb under 2021. The sample's time point label is to be understood as: about 28 days (+/-7) after the second vaccine dose. The library was obtained by the immunoSEQ multiplex PCR assay. The table comes from immuneACCESS by way of TCRdb, which keeps in-frame sequences with V and J called. Part of the clones is missing from these tables; in studies checked, under half for an unresolved V gene and the rest for unknown reasons. For this sample the table gives about 160,000 clones, of which roughly 88% were detected only once. The top ten hold around 4.5% of the sample. The source material was peripheral blood, sampled 28 days after the second AZD1222 dose. These receptors originate from an adult who received the AZD1222 COVID-19 vaccine.

The rearrangement joins TRBV6-2 or TRBV6-3 to TRBJ2-1, with 7 positions matching TRBD1. The germline CDR1 and CDR2 sequences are MNHEY and SVGEGT. The V segment lost 6 bases and the J segment 6 bases; nucleotides outside the gene matches: 11. The CDR3 contains 15 residues. CDR3 in amino acids: CASSDRQGRINEQFF. The DNA for the CDR3 is TGTGCCAGCAGCGATAGACAGGGACGAATCAATGAGCAGTTCTTC.

This chain connects TRBV7-2 to TRBJ2-3, with D perhaps matching TRBD2 (5 bases). The CDR3 length is 15 residues. Trimming pared 1 base from V and 3 bases from J, leaving 11 bases between. The germline V gene encodes CDR1 SGHTA and CDR2 FQGNSA. The CDR3 DNA is TGTGCCAGCAGCTTAGGCACCCCGGGGACAGATACGCAGTATTTT. This translates into CASSLGTPGTDTQYF.